The rows below give T cell receptor beta chains drawn from one sample of a study of shared clonotypes between healthy human individuals. Profiling relied on immunoSEQ multiplex PCR, and the TCRdb table lists in-frame clones only, not all of them. The sample includes 2 million to 3 million clones, approximately 93% of them seen just once. Material for sequencing was naive CD4+ T cells from PBMCs. The receptors stem from a man in his late teens or twenties in good health. Some clones in this sample may be carry-over from other donors' samples. CDR3s include the opening cysteine and the closing phenylalanine or tryptophan. A D gene is named only where the DNA matches it firmly. Some rows have no size entry. The others give once, few or many, or a class for an expanded clone.

D	J	length	V	size	CDR3	DNA
TRBD2	TRBJ2-3	15	TRBV27	NA	CASRASGRETDTQYF	TGTGCCAGCAGGGCCAGCGGGAGAGAGACAGATACGCAGTATTTT
NA	TRBJ1-4	15	TRBV27	NA	CASSFRAPVGEKLFF	TGTGCCAGCAGTTTCCGGGCCCCGGTTGGTGAAAAACTGTTTTTT
TRBD1	TRBJ1-1	17	TRBV25-1	NA	CASSDAGTGGLNTEAFF	TGTGCCAGCAGTGACGCCGGGACAGGGGGCTTAAACACTGAAGCTTTCTTT
NA	TRBJ2-7	18	TRBV4-1	NA	CASSQGAGLLLSSYEQYF	TGCGCCAGCAGCCAAGGCGCGGGACTTCTCCTTAGCTCCTACGAGCAGTACTTC
TRBD1	TRBJ1-1	16	TRBV7-2	NA	CASSLAQGEGGTEAFF	TGTGCCAGCAGCTTAGCCCAGGGGGAAGGGGGCACTGAAGCTTTCTTT
NA	TRBJ1-1	13	TRBV6-5	NA	CASSYPGGSEAFF	TGTGCCAGCAGTTACCCGGGAGGGTCTGAAGCTTTCTTT
NA	TRBJ2-3	16	TRBV11-2	NA	CASSLERSTFTDTQYF	TGTGCCAGCAGCTTAGAGAGGAGCACCTTCACAGATACGCAGTATTTT
NA	TRBJ1-1	16	TRBV28	NA	CASSLRGGTVNTEAFF	TGTGCCAGTTCTTTGCGGGGAGGGACGGTGAACACTGAAGCTTTCTTT
TRBD1	TRBJ1-1	15	TRBV5-1	NA	CASSRTGQENTEAFF	TGCGCCAGCAGCAGGACGGGACAGGAGAACACTGAAGCTTTCTTT
TRBD2	TRBJ2-1	18	TRBV28	NA	CASKIRLAGRTGNHEQFF	TGTGCCAGCAAAATTAGGCTAGCGGGAAGAACAGGCAACCATGAGCAGTTCTTC
NA	TRBJ1-2	15	TRBV15	NA	CATSRDVDSYYGYTF	TGTGCCACCAGCAGAGATGTCGACAGCTACTATGGCTACACCTTC
NA	TRBJ1-4	16	TRBV5-5	NA	CASSSDRRGGNEKLFF	TGTGCCAGCAGCTCCGACCGAAGGGGGGGTAATGAAAAACTGTTTTTT
NA	TRBJ1-4	15	TRBV28	NA	CASSSNSATNEKLFF	TGTGCCAGCAGTTCGAACAGTGCAACTAATGAAAAACTGTTTTTT
NA	TRBJ2-5	15	TRBV7-2	NA	CASSLGGTFQETQYF	TGTGCCAGCAGCTTAGGAGGGACTTTTCAAGAGACCCAGTACTTC
NA	TRBJ1-1	12	TRBV2	NA	CASSLVNTEAFF	TGTGCCAGCAGTCTAGTTAACACTGAAGCTTTCTTT
NA	TRBJ2-7	14	TRBV5-1	NA	CASSSDPGSYEQYF	TGCGCCAGCAGCTCCGACCCGGGGTCCTACGAGCAGTACTTC
NA	TRBJ1-1	13	TRBV5-5	NA	CASSSYRVSEAFF	TGTGCCAGCAGCTCATACAGGGTGTCTGAAGCTTTCTTT
NA	TRBJ2-1	13	TRBV6-6	NA	CASSPRGSGKQFF	TGTGCCAGCAGTCCAAGGGGGAGCGGGAAGCAGTTCTTC
TRBD1	TRBJ2-7	13	TRBV29-1	NA	CSGGDRGKYEQYF	TGCAGCGGAGGGGACAGGGGAAAATACGAGCAGTACTTC
NA	TRBJ1-5	13	TRBV7-2	NA	CASSLAGAQPQHF	TGTGCCAGCAGCCTAGCAGGGGCTCAGCCCCAGCATTTT
TRBD2	TRBJ2-1	16	TRBV7-9	NA	CASSRGTSGVHNEQFF	TGTGCCAGCAGCCGGGGGACTAGCGGGGTACACAATGAGCAGTTCTTC
NA	TRBJ2-7	14	TRBV28	NA	CASSFGNRGYEQYF	TGTGCCAGCAGTTTTGGGAACCGGGGGTACGAGCAGTACTTC
NA	TRBJ2-1	12	TRBV7-3	NA	CASSPTRGEQFF	TGTGCCAGCAGTCCCACCCGTGGTGAGCAGTTCTTC
NA	TRBJ2-3	17	TRBV10-3	NA	CATAQGRLAPSTDTQYF	TGTGCCACCGCGCAAGGACGGCTCGCCCCTAGCACAGATACGCAGTATTTT
TRBD2	TRBJ2-5	14	TRBV28	once	CATTTSGSGETQYF	TGTGCCACAACGACTAGCGGGAGTGGGGAGACCCAGTACTTC
NA	TRBJ1-2	14	TRBV7-9	NA	CASSAGILGGGYTF	TGTGCCAGCAGCGCAGGGATACTCGGGGGTGGCTACACCTTC
NA	TRBJ1-2	15	TRBV6-6	NA	CASSSQGTPRGGYTF	TGTGCCAGCAGTTCCCAGGGGACTCCAAGGGGCGGCTACACCTTC
TRBD2	TRBJ2-1	15	TRBV9	NA	CASSPTGLAGTEQFF	TGTGCCAGCAGCCCAACTGGACTAGCGGGAACTGAGCAGTTCTTC
TRBD2	TRBJ2-5	16	TRBV5-4	NA	CASSSGLAVNQETQYF	TGTGCCAGCAGCTCGGGACTAGCGGTTAACCAAGAGACCCAGTACTTC
NA	TRBJ2-3	15	TRBV6-4	NA	CASSDSWGDTDTQYF	TGTGCCAGCAGTGACTCCTGGGGGGACACAGATACGCAGTATTTT
NA	TRBJ2-1	14	TRBV11-2	NA	CASSFGGSYNEQFF	TGTGCCAGCAGCTTTGGGGGCTCCTACAATGAGCAGTTCTTC
TRBD2	TRBJ2-3	16	TRBV9	once	CASSGVTSGRGDTQYF	TGTGCCAGCAGCGGCGTGACTAGCGGGAGGGGCGATACGCAGTATTTT
NA	TRBJ1-5	16	TRBV19	NA	CASVRAGGGQNQPQHF	TGTGCCAGTGTCCGGGCGGGGGGCGGTCAGAATCAGCCCCAGCATTTT
NA	TRBJ1-1	15	TRBV28	NA	CASSSAGGGLAEAFF	TGTGCCAGCAGTTCCGCGGGCGGGGGGCTCGCTGAAGCTTTCTTT
NA	TRBJ2-7	16	TRBV18	NA	CASSPMGAGTSFEQYF	TGTGCCAGCTCACCAATGGGGGCCGGGACATCGTTCGAGCAGTACTTC
NA	TRBJ1-6	14	TRBV6-5	NA	CASSRGGLGSPLHF	TGTGCCAGCAGTCGGGGGGGACTCGGTTCACCCCTCCACTTT
NA	TRBJ1-1	14	TRBV5-1	NA	CASSSSPPNTEAFF	TGCGCCAGCAGCTCAAGCCCGCCCAACACTGAAGCTTTCTTT
NA	TRBJ1-3	18	TRBV4-1	NA	CASSHLGRFPKSRNTIYF	TGCGCCAGCAGCCACCTCGGGCGCTTTCCCAAATCCAGAAACACCATATATTTT
NA	TRBJ2-1	14	TRBV5-4	NA	CASSLMVVYNEQFF	TGTGCCAGCAGCTTGATGGTGGTCTACAATGAGCAGTTCTTC
NA	TRBJ2-1	17	TRBV7-2	NA	CASSLGPRGGRINEQFF	TGTGCCAGCAGCTTAGGCCCCCGAGGCGGGCGGATTAATGAGCAGTTCTTC